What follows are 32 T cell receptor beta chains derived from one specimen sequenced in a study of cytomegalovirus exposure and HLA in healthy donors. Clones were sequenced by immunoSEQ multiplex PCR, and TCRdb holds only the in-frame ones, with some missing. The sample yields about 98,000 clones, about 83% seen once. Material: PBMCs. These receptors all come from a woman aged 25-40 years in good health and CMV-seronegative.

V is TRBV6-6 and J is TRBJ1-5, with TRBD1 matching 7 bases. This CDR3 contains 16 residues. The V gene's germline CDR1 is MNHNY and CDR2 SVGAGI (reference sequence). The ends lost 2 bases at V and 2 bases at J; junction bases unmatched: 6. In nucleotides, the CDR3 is TGTGCCAGCAGTTACAAATCCGGGACAGGCAATCAGCCCCAGCATTTT. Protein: CASSYKSGTGNQPQHF.

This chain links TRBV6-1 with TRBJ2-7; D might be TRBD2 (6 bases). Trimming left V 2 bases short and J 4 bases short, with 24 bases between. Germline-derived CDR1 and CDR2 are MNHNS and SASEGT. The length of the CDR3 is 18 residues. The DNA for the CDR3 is TGTGCCAGCAGTGAAATGCCTGCTGGCCCGAGACTAGGATACGAGCAGTACTTC. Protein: CASSEMPAGPRLGYEQYF.

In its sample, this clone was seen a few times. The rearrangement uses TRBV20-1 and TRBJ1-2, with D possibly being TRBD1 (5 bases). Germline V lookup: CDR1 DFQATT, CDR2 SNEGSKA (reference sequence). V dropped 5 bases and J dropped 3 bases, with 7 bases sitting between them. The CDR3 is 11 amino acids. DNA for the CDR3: TGCAGTGCTTTCAGGGACTATGGCTACACCTTC. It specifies CSAFRDYGYTF.

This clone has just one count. The CDR3 region has the DNA TGCGCCAGCAGCCCTATACCTACTAGCGGGAGCGGGAATGAGCAGTTCTTC. As protein: CASSPIPTSGSGNEQFF. V is TRBV5-1 and J is TRBJ2-1; 11 bases line up with TRBD2. The CDR3 totals 17 residues. V lost 4 bases, J lost 7 bases, and 13 bases stayed unmatched. In germline, CDR1 is SGHRS, CDR2 YFSETQ.

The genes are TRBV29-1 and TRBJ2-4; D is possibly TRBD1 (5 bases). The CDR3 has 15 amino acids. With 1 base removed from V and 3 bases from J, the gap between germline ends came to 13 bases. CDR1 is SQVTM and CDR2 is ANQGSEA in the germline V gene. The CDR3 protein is CSVEGSGSGKNIQYF. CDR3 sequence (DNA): TGCAGCGTTGAAGGGTCAGGGTCGGGCAAAAACATTCAGTACTTC.

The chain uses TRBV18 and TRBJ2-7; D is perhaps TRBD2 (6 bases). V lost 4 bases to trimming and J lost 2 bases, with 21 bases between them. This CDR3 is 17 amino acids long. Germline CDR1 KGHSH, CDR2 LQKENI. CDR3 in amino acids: CASSRPLLSGRAYEQYF. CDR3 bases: TGTGCCAGCTCACGTCCCCTACTTAGCGGACGAGCCTACGAGCAGTACTTC.

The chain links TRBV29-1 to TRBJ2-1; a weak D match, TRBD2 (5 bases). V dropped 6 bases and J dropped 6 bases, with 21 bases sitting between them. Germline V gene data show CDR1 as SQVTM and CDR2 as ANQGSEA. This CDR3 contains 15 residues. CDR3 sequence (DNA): TGCAGCGTCTCGTTCGGACTTTCAAAGGGCAATGAGCAGTTCTTC. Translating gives CSVSFGLSKGNEQFF.

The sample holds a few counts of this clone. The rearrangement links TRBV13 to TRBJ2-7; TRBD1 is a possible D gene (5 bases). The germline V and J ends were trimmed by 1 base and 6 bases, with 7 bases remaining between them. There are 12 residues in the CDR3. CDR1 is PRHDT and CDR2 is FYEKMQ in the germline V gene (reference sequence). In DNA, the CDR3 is TGTGCCAGCAGCTTAGAAGGGGTCGAGCAGTACTTC. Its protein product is CASSLEGVEQYF.

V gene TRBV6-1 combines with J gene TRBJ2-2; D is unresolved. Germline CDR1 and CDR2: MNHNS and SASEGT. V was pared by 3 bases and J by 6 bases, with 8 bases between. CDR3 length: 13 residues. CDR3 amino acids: CASSDVLAGELFF. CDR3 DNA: TGTGCCAGCAGTGACGTACTTGCCGGGGAGCTGTTTTTT.

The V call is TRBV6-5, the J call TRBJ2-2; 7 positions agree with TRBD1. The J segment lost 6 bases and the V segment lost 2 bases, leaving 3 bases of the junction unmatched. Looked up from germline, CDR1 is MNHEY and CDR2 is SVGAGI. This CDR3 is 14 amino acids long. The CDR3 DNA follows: TGTGCCAGCAGTTACCCTGGACAGGCCGGGGAGCTGTTTTTT. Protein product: CASSYPGQAGELFF.

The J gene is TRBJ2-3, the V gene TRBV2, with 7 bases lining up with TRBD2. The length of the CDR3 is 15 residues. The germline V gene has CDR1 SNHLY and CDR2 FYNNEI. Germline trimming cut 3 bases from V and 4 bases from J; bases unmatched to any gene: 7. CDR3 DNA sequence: TGTGCCAGCAGTGACGGCGGGGGTCGCTCAGATACGCAGTATTTT. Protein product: CASSDGGGRSDTQYF.

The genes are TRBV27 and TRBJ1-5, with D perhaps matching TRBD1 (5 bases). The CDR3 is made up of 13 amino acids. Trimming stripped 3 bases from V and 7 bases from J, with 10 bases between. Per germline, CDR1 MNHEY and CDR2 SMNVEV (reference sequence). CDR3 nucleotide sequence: TGTGCCAGCAGTTTTGCGGGGGTCCAGCCCCAGCATTTT. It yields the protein CASSFAGVQPQHF.

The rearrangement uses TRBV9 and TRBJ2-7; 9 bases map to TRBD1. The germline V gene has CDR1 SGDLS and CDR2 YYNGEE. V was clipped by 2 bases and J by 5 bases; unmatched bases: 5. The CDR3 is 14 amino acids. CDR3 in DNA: TGTGCCAGCAGCGTTGGGGACAGGGTGGACGAGCAGTACTTC. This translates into CASSVGDRVDEQYF.

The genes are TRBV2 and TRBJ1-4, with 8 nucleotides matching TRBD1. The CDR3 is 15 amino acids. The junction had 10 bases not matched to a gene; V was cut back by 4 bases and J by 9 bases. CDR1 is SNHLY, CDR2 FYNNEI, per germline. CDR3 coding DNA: TGTGCCAGCAGTGGGGGACAGGTGCTTTCGAAAAAACTGTTTTTT. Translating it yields CASSGGQVLSKKLFF.

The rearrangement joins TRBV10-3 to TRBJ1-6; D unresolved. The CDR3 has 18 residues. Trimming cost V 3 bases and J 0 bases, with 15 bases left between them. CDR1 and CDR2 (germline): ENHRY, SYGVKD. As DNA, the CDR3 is TGTGCCATCAGTGATGAGGGCAGTAGGAGCTCCTATAATTCACCCCTCCACTTT. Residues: CAISDEGSRSSYNSPLHF.

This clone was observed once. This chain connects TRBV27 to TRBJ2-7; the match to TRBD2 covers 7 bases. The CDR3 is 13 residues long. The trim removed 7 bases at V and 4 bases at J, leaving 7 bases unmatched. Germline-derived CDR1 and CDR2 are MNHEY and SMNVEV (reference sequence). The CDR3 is CASNSPGGYEQYF. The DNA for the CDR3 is TGTGCCAGCAACTCCCCGGGGGGTTACGAGCAGTACTTC.

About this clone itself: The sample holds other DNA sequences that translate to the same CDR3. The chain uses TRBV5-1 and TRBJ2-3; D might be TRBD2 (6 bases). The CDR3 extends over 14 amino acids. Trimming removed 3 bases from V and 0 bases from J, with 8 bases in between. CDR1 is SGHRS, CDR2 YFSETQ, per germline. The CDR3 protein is CASSSGTSTDTQYF. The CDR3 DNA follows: TGCGCCAGCAGCTCCGGGACTAGCACAGATACGCAGTATTTT.

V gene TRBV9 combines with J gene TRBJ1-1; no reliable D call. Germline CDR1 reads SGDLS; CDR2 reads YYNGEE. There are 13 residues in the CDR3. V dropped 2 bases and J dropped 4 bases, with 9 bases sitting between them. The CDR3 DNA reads TGTGCCAGCAGCGTCCAGGTAGGCACTGAAGCTTTCTTT. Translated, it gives CASSVQVGTEAFF. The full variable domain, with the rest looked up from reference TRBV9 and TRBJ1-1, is DSGVTQTPKHLITATGQRVTLRCSPRSGDLSVYWYQQSLDQGLQFLIQYYNGEERAKGNILERFSAQQFPDLHSELNLSSLELGDSALYFCASSVQVGTEAFFGQGTRLTVV.

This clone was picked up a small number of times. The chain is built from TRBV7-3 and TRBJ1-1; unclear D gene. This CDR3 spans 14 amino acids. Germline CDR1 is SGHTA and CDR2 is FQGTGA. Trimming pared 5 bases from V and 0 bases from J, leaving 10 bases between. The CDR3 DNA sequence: TGTGCCAGCAGCCCTAGTACGATGAACACTGAAGCTTTCTTT. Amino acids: CASSPSTMNTEAFF. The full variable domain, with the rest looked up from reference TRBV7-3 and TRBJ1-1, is GAGVSQTPSNKVTEKGKYVELRCDPISGHTALYWYRQSLGQGPEFLIYFQGTGAADDSGLPNDRFFAVRPEGSVSTLKIQRTERGDSAVYLCASSPSTMNTEAFFGQGTRLTVV.

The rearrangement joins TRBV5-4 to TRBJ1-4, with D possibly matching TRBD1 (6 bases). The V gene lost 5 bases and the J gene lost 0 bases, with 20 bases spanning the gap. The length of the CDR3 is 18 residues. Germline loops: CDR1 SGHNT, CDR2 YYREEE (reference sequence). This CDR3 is CASSPSQGLYATNEKLFF. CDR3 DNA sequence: TGTGCCAGCAGTCCATCACAGGGACTATATGCAACTAATGAAAAACTGTTTTTT.

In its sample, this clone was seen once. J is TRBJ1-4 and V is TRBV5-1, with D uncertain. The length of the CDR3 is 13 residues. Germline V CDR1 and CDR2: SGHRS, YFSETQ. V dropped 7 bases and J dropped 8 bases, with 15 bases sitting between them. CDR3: CASPPTTLEKLFF. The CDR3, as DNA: TGCGCCAGCCCCCCGACAACCCTCGAAAAACTGTTTTTT.

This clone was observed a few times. The CDR3 DNA sequence: TGTGCCAGTAGTGTACTACAGGGGGCAGATGGCTACACCTTC. It translates to CASSVLQGADGYTF. The V gene is TRBV19, the J gene TRBJ1-2; 9 bases are a match to TRBD1. The germline V gene has CDR1 LNHDA and CDR2 SQIVND (reference sequence). The junction had 7 bases not matched to a gene; V was cut back by 5 bases and J by 6 bases. The CDR3 runs to 14 residues. Drawing the rest from reference TRBV19 and TRBJ1-2, the complete variable domain is DGGITQSPKYLFRKEGQNVTLSCEQNLNHDAMYWYRQDPGQGLRLIYYSQIVNDFQKGDIAEGYSVSREKKESFPLTVTSAQKNPTAFYLCASSVLQGADGYTFGSGTRLTVV.

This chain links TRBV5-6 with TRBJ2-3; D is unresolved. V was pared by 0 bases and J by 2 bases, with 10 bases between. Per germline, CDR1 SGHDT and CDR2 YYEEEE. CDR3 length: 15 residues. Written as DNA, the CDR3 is TGTGCCAGCAGCTTGGAGCAATATTCCACAGATACGCAGTATTTT. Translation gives CASSLEQYSTDTQYF. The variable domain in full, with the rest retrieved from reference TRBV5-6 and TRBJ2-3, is DAGVTQSPTHLIKTRGQQVTLRCSPKSGHDTVSWYQQALGQGPQFIFQYYEEEERQRGNFPDRFSGHQFPNYSSELNVNALLLGDSALYLCASSLEQYSTDTQYFGPGTRLTVL.

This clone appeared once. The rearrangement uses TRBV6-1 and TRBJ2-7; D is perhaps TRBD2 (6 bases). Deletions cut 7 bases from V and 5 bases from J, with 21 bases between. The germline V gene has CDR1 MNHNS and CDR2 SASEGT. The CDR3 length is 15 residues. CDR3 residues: CASTPQSRGTHEQYF. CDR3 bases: TGTGCCAGCACTCCACAGTCCCGGGGGACCCACGAGCAGTACTTC.

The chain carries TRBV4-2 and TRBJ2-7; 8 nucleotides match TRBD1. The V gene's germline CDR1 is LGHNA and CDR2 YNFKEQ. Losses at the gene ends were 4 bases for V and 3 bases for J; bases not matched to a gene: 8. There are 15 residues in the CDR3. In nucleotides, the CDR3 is TGTGCCAGCAGCCGCGAGCAGGGGGCGGACTACGAGCAGTACTTC. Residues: CASSREQGADYEQYF.

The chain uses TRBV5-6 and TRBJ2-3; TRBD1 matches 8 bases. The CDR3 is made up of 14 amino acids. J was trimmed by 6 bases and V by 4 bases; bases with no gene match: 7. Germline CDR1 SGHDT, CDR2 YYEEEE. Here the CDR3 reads CASSEMQGADTQYF. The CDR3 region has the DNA TGTGCCAGCAGCGAGATGCAGGGGGCGGATACGCAGTATTTT.

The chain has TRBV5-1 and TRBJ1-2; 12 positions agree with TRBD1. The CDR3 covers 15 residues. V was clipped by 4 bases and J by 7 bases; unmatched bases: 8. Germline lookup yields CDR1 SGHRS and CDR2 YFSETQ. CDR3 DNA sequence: TGCGCCAGCAGCCAGGCCGGGACAGGGGGCTTTGGCTACACCTTC. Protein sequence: CASSQAGTGGFGYTF.

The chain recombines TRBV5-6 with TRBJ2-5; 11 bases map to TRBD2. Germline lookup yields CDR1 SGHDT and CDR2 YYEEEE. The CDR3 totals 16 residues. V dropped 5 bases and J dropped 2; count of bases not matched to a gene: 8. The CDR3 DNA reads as TGTGCCAGCAGTTTCCCGGGACTAGCGGATCAAGAGACCCAGTACTTC. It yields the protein CASSFPGLADQETQYF.

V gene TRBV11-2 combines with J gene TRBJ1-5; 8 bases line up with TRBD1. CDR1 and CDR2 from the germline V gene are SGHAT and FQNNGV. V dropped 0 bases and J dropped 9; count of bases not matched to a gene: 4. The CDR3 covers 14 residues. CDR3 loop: CASSLDRGRTPQHF. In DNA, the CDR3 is TGTGCCAGCAGCTTAGACAGGGGGCGTACGCCCCAGCATTTT. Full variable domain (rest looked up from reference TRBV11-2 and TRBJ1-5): EAGVAQSPRYKIIEKRQSVAFWCNPISGHATLYWYQQILGQGPKLLIQFQNNGVVDDSQLPKDRFSAERLKGVDSTLKIQPAKLEDSAVYLCASSLDRGRTPQHFGDGTRLSIL.

CDR3 in DNA: TGCGCCAGCAGCATGGGACAGGGGGTCAAAGAGACCCAGTACTTC. Translation: CASSMGQGVKETQYF. The chain joins TRBV10-1 to TRBJ2-5; 11 positions agree with TRBD1. This CDR3 is 15 amino acids long. The germline V gene has CDR1 WNHNN and CDR2 SYGVQD (reference sequence). The trim removed 6 bases at V and 3 bases at J, leaving 6 bases unmatched.

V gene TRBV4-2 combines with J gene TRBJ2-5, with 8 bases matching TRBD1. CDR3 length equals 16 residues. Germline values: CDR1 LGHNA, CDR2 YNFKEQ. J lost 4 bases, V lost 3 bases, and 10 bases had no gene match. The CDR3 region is CASSQDGQGRSETQYF. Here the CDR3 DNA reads TGTGCCAGCAGCCAGGACGGACAGGGCCGGTCAGAGACCCAGTACTTC.

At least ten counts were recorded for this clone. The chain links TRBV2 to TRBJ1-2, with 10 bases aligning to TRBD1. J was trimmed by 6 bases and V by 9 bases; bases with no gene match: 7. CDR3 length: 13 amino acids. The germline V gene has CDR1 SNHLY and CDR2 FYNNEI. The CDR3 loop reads CARAGTGVDGYTF. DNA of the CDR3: TGTGCCAGAGCCGGGACAGGGGTCGATGGCTACACCTTC.